This note documents a single T cell receptor (beta chain) sequence. The target antigen is unknown. The CDR3 covers 15 residues. Germline assignment: CDR1 SGHRS and CDR2 YFSETQ. J gave up 5 bases and V 4 bases, and 6 bases lay outside the gene matches. This entry is derived from a study of blood T cells in healthy people across ages. Primers used in a second PCR of about 7 to 12 cycles were a sample-barcoded 5' primer and a J-beta primer mix. TCRdb re-derived calls from the 5' RACE reads in MiXCR, one entry per CDR3 protein. The sample has approximately 900,000 distinct CDR3 sequences, almost 30% seen once. PBMCs numbering at least 6 million were isolated per sample. General observations from the study: A strong correlation was seen between TCR beta diversity and naive T cell percentage.

The sample was also reused in another study, on T cells of mothers and their children. In that study: cDNA was synthesized from all extracted RNA at roughly 1.5 ug per reaction.

The chain recombines TRBV5-1 with TRBJ1-2; 12 bases are a match to TRBD1. The sequenced sample consisted of blood. The receptor's source is a woman aged 40 to 50 in good health. The DNA of the CDR3 is TGCGCCAGCAGCCAAGGGGACAGGGGGCATTATGGCTACACCTTC. Its protein product is CASSQGDRGHYGYTF.